What follows describes a single T cell receptor (beta chain). Its antigen is not identified. Other DNA sequences in the same sample also yield this CDR3. Among the donors, all were healthy bone marrow donors. The data were obtained in a study of cytomegalovirus exposure and HLA in healthy donors. Study overall: Counted in an early data release were approximately 80 million unique TCRs from HLA-typed donors. Findings and limits, study-wide: Altogether, some 160 TCR beta chains were recorded as cytomegalovirus-associated.

Unmatched junction bases numbered 6, after V lost 0 bases and J lost 7 bases. The V gene's germline CDR1 is SGDLS and CDR2 YYNGEE. The CDR3 runs to 15 residues. Primers included in the PCR were 60 Vbeta and 13 Jbeta primers. The protocol was immunoSEQ multiplex PCR, while the TCRdb copy is restricted to in-frame clones and leaves out a portion. The table lists 120,000 or so clones, 81% of them singletons. The TCR was taken from a man in his late teens or twenties in good health and CMV-seronegative. Specimen: PBMCs. The chain links TRBV9 to TRBJ2-1; 8 bases fit TRBD2. In nucleotides, the CDR3 is TGTGCCAGCAGCGTAGTTCGGGGGGGGCGTAATGAGCAGTTCTTC. Protein sequence: CASSVVRGGRNEQFF.